Each of the 6 T cell receptor beta chains below was sequenced from the same sample in a study of technical replicates of blood from a few donors (dated by TCRdb to between 2016 and 2019). Library preparation used the immunoSEQ multiplex PCR assay. TCRdb stores this immuneACCESS table with in-frame sequences only. Part of the clones is absent; in the studies checked, under half of the shortfall reflects unresolved V genes, and no reason is known for the rest. Within this sample are under 100,000 clones, with 85% to 95% of them counted one time only. The ten largest clones take up about 0.3% of the sample. The source material was T cells isolated from PBMCs. These receptors all come from a human donor in good health.

The gene calls are TRBV9 and TRBJ2-3, with TRBD2 matching over 10 bases. The CDR3 is made up of 14 amino acids. Per the germline V gene, CDR1 is SGDLS and CDR2 is YYNGEE. With 8 bases clipped from V and 3 bases from J, the junction kept 6 bases outside the gene matches. In DNA, the CDR3 is TGTGCCAGTTCTAGCGGGAGCCGTACAGATACGCAGTATTTT. Translating it yields CASSSGSRTDTQYF.

This chain connects TRBV10-3 to TRBJ2-3; 10 positions agree with TRBD2. The V segment lost 1 base and the J segment 1 base; nucleotides outside the gene matches: 2. Per germline, CDR1 ENHRY and CDR2 SYGVKD. The CDR3 spans 16 residues. For the CDR3, the DNA is TGTGCCATCAGTGAGTTCGGACTAGCGGGCACAGATACGCAGTATTTT. This sequence encodes CAISEFGLAGTDTQYF.

The V and J genes are TRBV7-8 and TRBJ2-1; D gene uncertain. Germline V gives CDR1 SGHVS, CDR2 FQNEAQ. The length of the CDR3 is 13 residues. V was cut by 5 bases and J by 8 bases, with 13 bases left in between. In DNA form, the CDR3 reads TGTGCCAGCAGCCTCGCCTCTACGGATGAGCAGTTCTTC. Protein product: CASSLASTDEQFF.

The genes are TRBV2 and TRBJ1-1; 8 bases match TRBD1. The CDR3 totals 13 residues. Trimming cost V 6 bases and J 1 base; bases outside gene matches: 1. CDR1 is SNHLY, CDR2 FYNNEI, per germline. CDR3 in DNA: TGTGCCAGCAGACAGGGGGGGAACACTGAAGCTTTCTTT. Encoded protein: CASRQGGNTEAFF.

This clone showed up just once. This chain uses TRBV2 with TRBJ1-1; D gene ambiguous. Trimming took off 7 bases at V and 1 base at J, with 7 bases between the two ends. Germline CDR1 and CDR2: SNHLY and FYNNEI. The CDR3 runs to 12 residues. This CDR3 is CASNTENTEAFF. The DNA of the CDR3 is TGTGCCAGCAACACAGAGAACACTGAAGCTTTCTTT.

The chain carries TRBV6-6 and TRBJ2-3; TRBD2 aligns across 11 bases. The V segment lost 4 bases and the J segment 5 bases; nucleotides outside the gene matches: 5. Per the germline V gene, CDR1 is MNHNY and CDR2 is SVGAGI (reference sequence). This CDR3 is 15 amino acids long. This chain's CDR3 is CASSSLAGGVDTQYF. The CDR3 nucleotides are TGTGCCAGCAGTTCCCTAGCGGGAGGTGTAGATACGCAGTATTTT.